This section outlines one T cell receptor beta chain sequence together with its context. Its antigen remains unidentified. Base-call qualities are not available, and no considerably larger clone is one nucleotide away. The sample is drawn from a study of cytomegalovirus exposure and HLA in healthy donors (dated by TCRdb to between 2016 and 2019). A note on the overall study: According to an earlier analysis of 587 of the donors, some 180 million T cells yielded 95 million to 140 million unique TCR beta sequences and less than 300 Gb of sequence data. In a later analysis, previously published TCR beta repertoires from several hundred donors were re-analyzed and high-resolution HLA genotyping was added so that TCR occurrence patterns could be studied. To decide whether each TCR beta V gene segment behaved as functional or pseudogenic, an earlier analysis of over 500 of the donors relied on high-throughput TCR beta sequencing. Every discovery cohort repertoire had been produced on one sequencing platform. In addition to the first cohort of several hundred subjects, a separate validation cohort of approximately 130 different subjects was used. Roughly 5 DR-DQ haplotypes were handled as single units for association and clustering, since linkage in the cohort was strong. On average, about 240,000 unique TCR beta nucleotide sequences were sequenced per donor among some 430 genotyped donors of the cohort, with approximately 18% of those sequences being non-productive. Genome-wide SNP genotypes for about 65% of the roughly 670 donors were used in a later genetic analysis, which treated that subset as a discovery cohort. The study was designed to test whether signatures of past pathogen exposure could be identified by cataloging public T cell receptors. An early release covering over 500 HLA-typed donors comprised roughly 300 gigabases of sequencing data and 85 million to 100 million unique TCR sequences. Using immunosequencing, the study profiled T cell repertoires from around 680 subjects and related those repertoires to cytomegalovirus serostatus. The number of typed donors differed by locus: about 620-640 for A, B, C, DRB1 and DQB1; approximately 530 for DQA1; about 600 for DPA1; and about 470 for DPB1. HLA typing included class I and class II loci at four-digit resolution. The study combined high-throughput TCR immunosequencing, statistical association of individual TCRs with disease status, and machine learning to predict cytomegalovirus infection status. Of the 300 to 400 genotyped donors, around 81% fell in the genetic ancestry cluster associated with self-reported Caucasian donors. Rather than drawing on any new phenotypic data, the later analysis identified candidate immune exposures from TCR beta sequences and the way those sequences occurred across donors. Donor age, sex, ethnicity and CMV serostatus were compiled alongside the repertoire data. What the authors observed across the whole study: The authors suggested that the approach could potentially be generalized to other disease states and immunological phenotypes. A later analysis found that most CMV-associated TCR beta chains appeared HLA-restricted, with HLA associations seemingly driven largely by CMV exposure. A later analysis found that HLA-associated TCR beta chains were more clonally expanded and had lower generation probabilities than equally common non-associated chains. According to a later analysis, TCR association rates differed among HLA loci, with DRB1 alleles showing the most associated TCRs and HLA-C alleles showing the fewest. Because HLA typing was missing for some donors at each locus, association tests included only the typed subset. Because counts were too low, 15 to 20 rarely observed V segments, including chromosome 9 orphons, were excluded from the earlier analysis of 500 to 700 of the donors. A further reported finding was that TCR beta sequences accurately predicted the HLA-A and HLA-B alleles for most subjects in the first cohort. A total of 150 or so TCR beta chains were listed by the study as associated with cytomegalovirus. An association between a missense DCLRE1C variant and V-gene and J-gene trimming of TCR beta chains was found in a later genetic analysis and replicated in an independent cohort. Only TCR beta chains were sequenced in this cohort, and the absence of alpha or paired-chain data limited detectable features. Across donors, most TCR sequences were observed very rarely, whereas some public TCRs were present in many individuals. Correlated functional status among segregating V segments might reflect linkage disequilibrium, but an unknown experimental factor could not be ruled out. At a false discovery rate of 0.05, a later analysis linked 16,951 TCR beta sequences to specific HLA alleles. Presence/absence analyses assumed roughly uniform sequencing depth across donors, an assumption that may not hold. The classifier was reported to diagnose cytomegalovirus status with high specificity and sensitivity in both the original cohort and the validation cohort. CMV serostatus was the only immune exposure information available for the cohort. According to a later genetic analysis, donors in an Asian-associated ancestry cluster had fewer N-insertions in productive TCRs than the approximately 700-donor mean. According to a later analysis, parvovirus B19, influenza, CMV and Epstein-Barr virus appeared linked to several top co-occurrence clusters. When HLA alleles, especially DR and DQ, strongly co-occurred, TCR associations were difficult to assign to individual alleles. The sequencing pipeline was judged likely to have produced a cluster of highly shared sequence variants as a technical artifact. In an earlier analysis of over 550 of the donors, most TCR beta V segments were observed in productive rearrangements about 87% or about 30% of the time, broadly matching IMGT annotations. A few of the identified cytomegalovirus-associated TCR beta chains were confirmed in vitro to be specific for cytomegalovirus antigens. Because the 87-base-pair reads could not distinguish some IMGT-functional V segments, including TRBV6-2 and TRBV6-3, those segments were excluded.

Library generation was performed with the immunoSEQ multiplex PCR assay. The multiplex PCR relied on a mix of 60 forward primers for TCR Vbeta segments and 13 reverse primers for TCR Jbeta segments. The CDR3 region of rearranged TCR beta genes was amplified from genomic DNA with a multiplex PCR assay. On the Illumina HiSeq System, the amplified TCR beta libraries were sequenced as 87-base-pair reads. Under the source paper's analysis protocol: A later analysis counted about 76 million unique TCR beta chains across the 550 to 700 repertoires, and 9 million to 14 million of these chains were shared by at least two donors. Raw reads were error-corrected and collapsed into unique sequences by a nearest-neighbor algorithm in which closely related sequences were merged to remove PCR and sequencing errors. To assign V, D and J gene segments, CDR3 sequences were aligned to IMGT reference sequences. Each retained sequence needed at least a six-nucleotide match to both a V gene segment and a J gene segment. Rearrangements were called productive when the CDR3 lacked stop codons and stayed in frame with V and J; all others were non-productive. CDR3 was defined by IMGT convention, running from the second conserved V-encoded cysteine to the conserved J-encoded phenylalanine. Sequences without an unambiguous match to a single V gene segment were excluded from the earlier analysis of several hundred of the donors. In an earlier analysis of 587 of the donors, V segments were called functional above 56.7% productive rearrangements and were called segregating when the between-donor standard deviation exceeded 5%. A statistical classification framework was built for diagnosing cytomegalovirus status from the catalog of TCR beta chain sequences. A later analysis assigned V and J genes by comparing TCR nucleotide sequences with IMGT/GENE-DB human TR gene sequences. A later analysis assigned CDR3 sequences and most-parsimonious VDJ recombination scenarios with the TCRdist pipeline. A later analysis defined each TCR beta chain by its CDR3 amino acid sequence plus V-gene family, and excluded reads lacking a unique V-gene family. As a way to deal with suspected cross-contamination and a sequencing artifact, a later analysis dropped more than 500 nucleotide sequences that were highly shared and had low generation probability. For each public chain, a later analysis derived a clonal expansion index from normalized ranks of inferred template counts within each repertoire. In a later analysis, generation probabilities were computed with a VDJ recombination model fitted to out-of-frame rearrangements, and the resulting probabilities were checked against IGoR. A later analysis scored TCR-TCR, TCR-HLA and TCR-CMV co-occurrence with hypergeometric tests, applying a repertoire-size bias correction to TCR pairs. In a later analysis, false discovery rates were estimated by permuting HLA or CMV assignments 20 times. In a later analysis, co-occurring TCRs were grouped using DBSCAN, with TCRdist sequence similarity added in when clustering inside HLA-allele-positive subsets. For co-occurrence clustering, repertoires with fewer than 30,000 or more than 120,000 public chains were excluded, along with 5 or 6 repertoires with anomalous nucleotide sharing. Drawn from immuneACCESS, this table holds only the in-frame rearrangements with V and J called that TCRdb kept. Clones are partly lost; checked studies trace under half to an unresolved V gene and leave the rest unexplained. The V and J calls and clone size come from that table; D and trimming were worked out from the DNA. The sample yields more than 50,000 clones; about 76% were counted once. In total, the top ten clones hold over 2.5% of the sample.

From cysteine to phenylalanine, the CDR3 is 15 amino acids long. Only the CDR3 DNA stays, 45 bases, in frame from base 1. V has 6 bases trimmed and J has 11 bases trimmed; junction bases matching no gene number 14. Reading the germline V gene gives CDR1 MNHEY and CDR2 SVGAGI. The cohort comprised some 700 healthy bone marrow donors. Cohort members were all nominally healthy when sampled, although unrecorded immune exposures were likely present. The donor tested CMV seronegative, placing the donor among the roughly 350 seronegative members of the cohort. A peripheral blood sample was provided by each donor, and peripheral blood mononuclear cells were used for TCR beta sequencing. The Qiagen DNeasy Blood Extraction Kit was used to extract genomic DNA from the blood cell samples.

The clonotype was recovered from a female donor in good health and CMV-seronegative. The V gene is TRBV6-5 and the J gene is TRBJ1-4; TRBD1 fits 8 bases in the junction. Sequenced material: PBMCs. The nucleotide sequence is given as TGTGCCAGCAGCCCGGAGCGGACAGGGTTGTGGAAACTGTTTTTT. It codes for CASSPERTGLWKLFF.